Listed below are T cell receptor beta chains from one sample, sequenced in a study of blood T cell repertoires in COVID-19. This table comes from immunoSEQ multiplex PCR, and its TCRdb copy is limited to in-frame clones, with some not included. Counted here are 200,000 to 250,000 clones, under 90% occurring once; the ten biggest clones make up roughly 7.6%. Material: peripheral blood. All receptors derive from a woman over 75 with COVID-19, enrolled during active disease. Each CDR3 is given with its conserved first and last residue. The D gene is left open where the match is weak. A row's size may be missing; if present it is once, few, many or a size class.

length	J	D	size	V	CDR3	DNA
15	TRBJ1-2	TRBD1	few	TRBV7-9	CASSRGGGTPYGYTF	TGTGCCAGCAGCAGAGGAGGGGGCACCCCCTATGGCTACACCTTC
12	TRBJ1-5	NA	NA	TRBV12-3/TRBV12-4	CASSLEPQPQHF	TGTGCCAGCAGTTTAGAGCCCCAGCCCCAGCATTTT
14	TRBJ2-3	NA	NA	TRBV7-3	CASSLSARGDTQYF	TGTGCCAGCAGCTTAAGTGCGCGAGGAGATACGCAGTATTTT
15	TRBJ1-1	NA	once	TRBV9	CASSVAVHGNTEAFF	TGTGCCAGCAGCGTAGCGGTTCATGGGAACACTGAAGCTTTCTTT
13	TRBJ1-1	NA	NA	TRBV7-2	CASSLGGQVRAFF	TGTGCCAGCAGCTTAGGGGGGCAGGTCAGAGCTTTCTTT
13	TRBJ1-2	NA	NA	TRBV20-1	CRASTGERYGYTF	TGCAGAGCCAGTACGGGGGAGAGATATGGCTACACCTTC
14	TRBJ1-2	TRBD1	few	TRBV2	CASSGTASHVGYTF	TGTGCCAGTTCCGGGACAGCCTCTCACGTGGGCTACACCTTC
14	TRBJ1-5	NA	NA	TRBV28	CASSLVGTNQPQHF	TGTGCCAGCAGTTTAGTAGGGACAAATCAGCCCCAGCATTTT
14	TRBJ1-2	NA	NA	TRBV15	CATSRERRANGYTF	TGTGCCACCAGCAGGGAACGGCGGGCGAATGGCTACACCTTC
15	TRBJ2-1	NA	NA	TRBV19	CASFGSGVPYNEQFF	TGTGCCAGTTTTGGTAGCGGAGTTCCTTACAATGAGCAGTTCTTC
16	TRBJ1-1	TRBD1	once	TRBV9	CASSAPGGQGATEAFF	TGTGCCAGCAGCGCCCCGGGGGGACAGGGGGCCACTGAAGCTTTCTTT
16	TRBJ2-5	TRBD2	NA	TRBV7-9	CASRAQASGASETQYF	TGTGCCAGCAGGGCCCAAGCTAGCGGGGCCTCAGAGACCCAGTACTTC
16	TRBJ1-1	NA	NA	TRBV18	CASSPSAAQTNTEAFF	TGTGCCAGCTCACCCTCGGCGGCCCAAACGAACACTGAAGCTTTCTTT
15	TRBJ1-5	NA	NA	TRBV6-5	CASREGHQSNQPQHF	TGTGCCAGCAGAGAGGGACACCAAAGCAATCAGCCCCAGCATTTT
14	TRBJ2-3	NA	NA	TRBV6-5	CASRLGLITDTQYF	TGTGCCAGCAGGCTAGGACTTATCACAGATACGCAGTATTTT
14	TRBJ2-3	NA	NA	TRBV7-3	CASSLSGYTDTQYF	TGTGCCAGCAGCTTAAGCGGCTACACAGATACGCAGTATTTT
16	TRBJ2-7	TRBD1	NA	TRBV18	CASSPSGTVALYEQYF	TGTGCCAGCTCACCATCCGGGACAGTCGCCCTCTACGAGCAGTACTTC
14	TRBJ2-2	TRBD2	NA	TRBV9	CASSTRGEAGELFF	TGTGCCAGCAGCACCCGGGGGGAGGCCGGGGAGCTGTTTTTT
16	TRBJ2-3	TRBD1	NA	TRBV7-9	CASSPGQGRSPLGQYF	TGTGCCAGCAGCCCCGGACAGGGGCGGTCGCCTCTGGGGCAGTATTTT
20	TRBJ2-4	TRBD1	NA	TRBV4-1	CASSQDTDRVRPLVKNIQYF	TGCGCCAGCAGCCAAGACACCGACAGGGTTAGACCCCTAGTCAAAAACATTCAGTACTTC
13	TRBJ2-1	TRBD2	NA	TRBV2	CASRWGTSNEQFF	TGTGCCAGCAGGTGGGGGACTAGCAATGAGCAGTTCTTC
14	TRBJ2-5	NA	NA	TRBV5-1	CASSLIGGAETQYF	TGCGCCAGCAGCCTCATTGGCGGGGCAGAGACCCAGTACTTC
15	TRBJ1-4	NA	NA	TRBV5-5	CASSREGMLSEKLFF	TGTGCCAGCAGCCGTGAGGGTATGCTAAGTGAAAAACTGTTTTTT
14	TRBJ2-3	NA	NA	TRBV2	CASSERVSTDTQYF	TGTGCCAGCAGTGAACGGGTCAGCACAGATACGCAGTATTTT
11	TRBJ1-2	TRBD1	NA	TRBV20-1	CSASDGEQGAF	TGCAGTGCTAGTGACGGAGAACAGGGGGCTTTC
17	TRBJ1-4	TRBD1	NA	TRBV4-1	CASSQPTNRGREEKLFF	TGCGCCAGCAGCCAACCCACGAACAGGGGGCGGGAGGAAAAACTGTTTTTT
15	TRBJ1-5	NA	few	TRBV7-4	CASSSSPYREQPQHF	TGTGCCAGCAGCTCTAGCCCTTACAGGGAACAGCCCCAGCATTTT
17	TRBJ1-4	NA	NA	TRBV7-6	CASSPTWDTPTNEKLFF	TGTGCCAGCAGCCCAACCTGGGACACTCCAACTAATGAAAAACTGTTTTTT
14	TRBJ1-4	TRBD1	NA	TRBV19	CASSRRGQSEKLFF	TGTGCCAGTAGTCGTCGGGGACAGTCGGAAAAACTGTTTTTT
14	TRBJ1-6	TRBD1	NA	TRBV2	CASREDRGGSPLHF	TGTGCCAGCAGGGAGGACAGGGGGGGATCACCCCTCCACTTT
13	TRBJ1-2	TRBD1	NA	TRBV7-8	CASSLRTGLGYTF	TGTGCCAGCAGCCTTCGGACAGGGCTTGGCTACACCTTC
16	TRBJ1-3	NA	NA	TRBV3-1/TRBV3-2	CASSLRGRSSGNTIYF	TGTGCCAGCAGCCTACGGGGGAGAAGCTCTGGAAACACCATATATTTT
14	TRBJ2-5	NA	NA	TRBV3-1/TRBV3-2	CASIWSGGSETQYF	TGTGCCAGCATTTGGTCAGGGGGGAGTGAGACCCAGTACTTC
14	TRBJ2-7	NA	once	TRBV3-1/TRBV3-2	CASSPSPPPREQYF	TGTGCCAGCAGCCCTTCACCGCCACCCAGGGAGCAGTACTTC
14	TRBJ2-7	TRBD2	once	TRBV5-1	CATAAGGGSYEQYF	TGCGCCACCGCGGCGGGGGGCGGCTCCTACGAGCAGTACTTC
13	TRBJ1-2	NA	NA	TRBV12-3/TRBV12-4	CASSFGRERGYTF	TGTGCCAGCAGTTTTGGGCGGGAACGTGGCTACACCTTC
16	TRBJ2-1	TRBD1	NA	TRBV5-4	CASTSTSRDRGNEQFF	TGTGCCAGCACCTCTACATCCCGGGACAGGGGGAATGAGCAGTTCTTC
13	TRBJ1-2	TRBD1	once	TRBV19	CASNGDRNYGYTF	TGTGCCAGCAACGGGGACAGAAACTATGGCTACACCTTC
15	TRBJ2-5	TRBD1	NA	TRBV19	CASSSGTGVAKTQYF	TGTGCCAGTAGTTCCGGGACAGGGGTTGCTAAGACCCAGTACTTC
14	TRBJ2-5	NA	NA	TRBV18	CASSPGTGWETQYF	TGTGCCAGCTCACCCGGAACAGGGTGGGAGACCCAGTACTTC
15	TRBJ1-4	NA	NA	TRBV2	CASSAGGIPNEKLFF	TGTGCCAGCAGTGCGGGGGGGATACCTAATGAAAAACTGTTTTTT
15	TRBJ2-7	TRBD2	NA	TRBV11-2	CASSLAGTSTYEQYF	TGTGCCAGCAGCCTGGCCGGGACTAGCACTTACGAGCAGTACTTC
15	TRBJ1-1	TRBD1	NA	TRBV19	CASTEGGRLNTEAFF	TGTGCCAGTACCGAAGGGGGCAGACTGAACACTGAAGCTTTCTTT
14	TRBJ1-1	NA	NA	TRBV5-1	CASSLGASNTEAFF	TGCGCCAGCAGCCTAGGGGCCTCGAACACTGAAGCTTTCTTT
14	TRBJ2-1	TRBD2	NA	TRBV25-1	CASSPNSGGYEQFF	TGTGCCAGCAGCCCTAATAGCGGGGGCTATGAGCAGTTCTTC
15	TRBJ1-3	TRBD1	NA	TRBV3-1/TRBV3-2	CASSPGGRSGNTIYF	TGTGCCAGCAGCCCAGGGGGGAGGTCTGGAAACACCATATATTTT
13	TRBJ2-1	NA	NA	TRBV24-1	CATSDPTDNEQFF	TGTGCCACCAGTGACCCTACCGACAATGAGCAGTTCTTC
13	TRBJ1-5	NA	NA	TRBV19	CASSSFRDQPQHF	TGTGCCAGTAGTAGTTTCAGGGATCAGCCCCAGCATTTT
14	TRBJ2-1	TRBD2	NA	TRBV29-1	CSVELAGAYNEQFF	TGCAGCGTGGAACTAGCGGGGGCCTACAATGAGCAGTTCTTC
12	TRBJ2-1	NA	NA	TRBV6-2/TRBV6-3	CASSSRLGEQFF	TGTGCCAGCAGTTCCCGACTAGGTGAGCAGTTCTTC
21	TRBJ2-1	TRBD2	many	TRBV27	CASSPRARGLAGASSYNEQFF	TGTGCCAGCAGTCCCCGAGCCCGAGGACTAGCGGGGGCGAGCTCCTACAATGAGCAGTTCTTC